Reported below is one T cell receptor (beta chain). The sample is drawn from a study of blood T cell repertoires in COVID-19. Background on the study: Samples representing acute and convalescent COVID-19 were sourced from the United States, Italy and Spain. PBMCs, B-cell-depleted T cells, or T cells were the source of the cDNA or gDNA that made up the material.

Enrolled through a virtual design, the participants were between roughly 18 and 90 years of age and came from 24 US areas. The CDR3 loop spans 16 amino acids. Germline V CDR1 and CDR2: SEHNR, FQNEAQ (reference sequence). Trimming shortened V by 5 bases and J by 2 bases, and 16 bases separated the two germline ends. As processed by the authors: Reference gene primer amplification gave nucleated cell count estimates. Here immunoSEQ multiplex PCR was the method, and the copy in TCRdb shows in-frame clones only, minus some. V and J calls and clone size come straight from that table; D and trimming were deduced from the DNA. The table lists about 280,000 clones, roughly 80% of them singletons.

The receptor was derived from a man aged 35-49 years who had been exposed to COVID-19. This chain joins TRBV7-9 and TRBJ1-3, with D tentatively TRBD1 (6 bases). Sequencing was done on a sample of PBMCs or T cells enriched from blood (not recorded which). The CDR3 DNA sequence: TGTGCCAGCAGCCAATACAGGGAAAGCGCTGGAAACACCATATATTTT. The encoded protein is CASSQYRESAGNTIYF. The full variable domain, in which reference TRBV7-9 and TRBJ1-3 provide the parts outside the CDR3, is DTGVSQNPRHKITKRGQNVTFRCDPISEHNRLYWYRQTLGQGPEFLTYFQNEAQLEKSRLLSDRFSAERPKGSFSTLEIQRTEQGDSAMYLCASSQYRESAGNTIYFGEGSWLTVV.